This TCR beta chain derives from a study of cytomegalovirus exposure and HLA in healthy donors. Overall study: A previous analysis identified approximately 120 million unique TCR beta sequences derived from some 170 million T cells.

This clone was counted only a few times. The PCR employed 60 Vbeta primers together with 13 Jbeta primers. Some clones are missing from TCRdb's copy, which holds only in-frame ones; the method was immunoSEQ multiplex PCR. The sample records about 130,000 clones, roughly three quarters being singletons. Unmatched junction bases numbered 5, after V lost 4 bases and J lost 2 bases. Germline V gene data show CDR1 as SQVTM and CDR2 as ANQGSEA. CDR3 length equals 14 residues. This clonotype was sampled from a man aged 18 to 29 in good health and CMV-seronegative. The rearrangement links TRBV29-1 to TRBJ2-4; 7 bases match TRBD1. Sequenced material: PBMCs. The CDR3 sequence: CSVVQGTPKNIQYF. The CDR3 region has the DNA TGCAGCGTTGTACAGGGGACCCCCAAAAACATTCAGTACTTC.